The following is a TCR beta chain sequence with its context. This specimen belongs to a study of control samples from healthy donors and cancer patients. Assay: immunoSEQ multiplex PCR; the TCRdb copy retains only in-frame clones and omits some. The sample shows approximately 140,000 clones, roughly 92% of them seen only once. The CDR3 extends over 13 amino acids. Trimming took 6 bases from V and 5 from J, leaving 14 bases between them. The clonotype was recovered from a man aged 30 to 39 in good health. Sequenced input: blood. The gene calls are TRBV12-3 or TRBV12-4 and TRBJ2-7; a possible D gene is TRBD2 (5 bases). The DNA for the CDR3 is TGTGCCAGCAGAACAGCCGGACTTAACGAGCAGTACTTC. This translates into CASRTAGLNEQYF.